These T cell receptor beta chains were read from a single sample in a study of T cell responses to AZD1222 COVID-19 vaccine. Profiled with immunoSEQ multiplex PCR; TCRdb holds only in-frame clones, not every one. Among almost 80,000 clones listed, 75% to 90% were seen once. This specimen consisted of peripheral blood, obtained on day 0 of AZD1222 vaccination. The receptors derive from an adult in good health. Each CDR3 is given with its conserved first and last residue. A D gene is named only where the DNA matches it firmly. The size field is filled for only some rows; it gives once, few, many or a size class.

J gene | V gene | CDR3 length | D gene | clone size | CDR3 protein | CDR3 DNA
TRBJ2-1 | TRBV7-3 | 12 | TRBD2 | . | CASSLAGGRQFF | TGTGCCAGCAGCCTAGCGGGGGGTAGGCAGTTCTTC
TRBJ1-5 | TRBV3-1/TRBV3-2 | 13 | . | . | CASSQDLDQPQHF | TGTGCCAGCAGCCAAGATTTGGATCAGCCCCAGCATTTT
TRBJ2-7 | TRBV11-1 | 13 | . | medium-sized | CASSLRASYEQYF | TGTGCCAGCAGCTTGAGGGCCTCCTACGAGCAGTACTTC
TRBJ1-4 | TRBV20-1 | 12 | . | . | CSASWSGEKLFF | TGCAGTGCTAGTTGGAGCGGCGAAAAACTGTTTTTT
TRBJ2-3 | TRBV7-2 | 15 | . | . | CASSPGRASTDTQYF | TGTGCCAGCAGCCCCGGCCGTGCTAGCACAGATACGCAGTATTTT
TRBJ2-5 | TRBV11-3 | 17 | . | . | CASSLDSGRPAGETQYF | TGTGCCAGCAGCTTAGATTCGGGCAGGCCGGCGGGAGAGACCCAGTACTTC
TRBJ2-1 | TRBV18 | 14 | . | few | CASSPGQNYNEQFF | TGTGCCAGCTCACCAGGACAGAACTACAATGAGCAGTTCTTC
TRBJ2-3 | TRBV20-1 | 16 | TRBD2 | . | CSASELAGVGTDTQYF | TGCAGTGCTAGTGAACTAGCGGGAGTTGGGACAGATACGCAGTATTTT
TRBJ2-3 | TRBV5-8 | 13 | . | . | CASSLLGGDTQYF | TGTGCCAGCAGCTTGTTGGGGGGTGATACGCAGTATTTT
TRBJ1-5 | TRBV6-2/TRBV6-3 | 16 | . | . | CASSYPGRRSNQPQHF | TGTGCCAGCAGTTATCCGGGAAGGAGAAGCAATCAGCCCCAGCATTTT
TRBJ2-3 | TRBV2 | 17 | TRBD2 | . | CASKNQGARTSGSTQYF | TGTGCCAGCAAAAATCAGGGGGCGCGGACTAGCGGGAGCACGCAGTATTTT
TRBJ2-1 | TRBV24-1 | 12 | . | few | CATSAYGSEQFF | TGTGCCACCAGTGCATATGGGTCTGAGCAGTTCTTC
TRBJ2-2 | TRBV29-1 | 14 | TRBD1 | . | CSVEGQGYTGELFF | TGCAGCGTTGAGGGACAGGGCTACACCGGGGAGCTGTTTTTT
TRBJ2-1 | TRBV5-4 | 15 | TRBD2 | . | CASSPSGRGGVGQFF | TGTGCCAGCAGCCCTAGCGGGAGAGGGGGGGTAGGGCAGTTCTTC
TRBJ1-2 | TRBV28 | 13 | . | once | CATDPPGASGYTF | TGTGCCACCGACCCCCCAGGGGCAAGTGGCTACACCTTC
TRBJ1-1 | TRBV24-1 | 13 | . | . | CATSGYKNTEAFF | TGTGCCACCAGTGGCTACAAGAACACTGAAGCTTTCTTT
TRBJ2-3 | TRBV7-2 | 16 | TRBD1 | . | CASSFQPTGGTDTQYF | TGTGCCAGCAGCTTCCAACCAACAGGGGGCACAGATACGCAGTATTTT
TRBJ2-2 | TRBV4-1 | 15 | . | few | CASSQEQGGIGELFF | TGCGCCAGCAGCCAAGAACAGGGGGGGATCGGGGAGCTGTTTTTT
TRBJ1-5 | TRBV7-8 | 14 | . | . | CASSSQQSTQPQHF | TGTGCCAGCAGCTCCCAACAGAGTACGCAGCCCCAGCATTTT
TRBJ2-7 | TRBV19 | 13 | . | . | CATEKRGSIKLHF | TGTGCCACGGAGAAACGGGGCAGCATAAAGTTGCACTTC
TRBJ1-2 | TRBV7-2 | 15 | TRBD1 | . | CASSLGGQGAISYTF | TGTGCCAGCAGCTTAGGGGGACAGGGGGCTATAAGCTACACCTTC
TRBJ2-1 | TRBV9 | 15 | TRBD2 | . | CASSVQASGRNEQFF | TGTGCCAGCAGCGTTCAGGCTAGCGGGAGGAATGAGCAGTTCTTC
TRBJ2-1 | TRBV5-1 | 14 | TRBD2 | . | CASSELAGEGEQFF | TGCGCCAGCAGCGAACTAGCGGGAGAGGGTGAGCAGTTCTTC
TRBJ2-3 | TRBV4-2 | 15 | . | . | CASSQDQGSTDTQYF | TGTGCCAGCAGCCAAGATCAGGGCAGCACAGATACGCAGTATTTT
TRBJ1-2 | TRBV2 | 13 | . | . | CASSRETVYGYTF | TGTGCCAGCAGTCGCGAGACAGTCTATGGCTACACCTTC
TRBJ2-7 | TRBV6-2/TRBV6-3 | 15 | . | . | CASSYRFGFTYEQYF | TGTGCCAGCAGTTACCGCTTCGGGTTCACCTACGAGCAGTACTTC
TRBJ2-6 | TRBV6-5 | 16 | . | once | CASSYSNRDGANVLTF | TGTGCCAGCAGTTACTCGAACAGGGACGGGGCCAACGTCCTGACTTTC
TRBJ2-5 | TRBV6-5 | 12 | TRBD2 | . | CASSPNKIAGHF | TGTGCCAGCAGCCCCAACAAGATAGCGGGACACTTC
TRBJ2-2 | TRBV6-1 | 15 | . | . | CASSELRANTGELFF | TGTGCCAGCAGTGAATTACGTGCAAACACCGGGGAGCTGTTTTTT
TRBJ1-1 | TRBV2 | 12 | . | . | CASSEQGPEAFF | TGTGCCAGCAGCGAACAGGGACCTGAAGCTTTCTTT
TRBJ2-7 | TRBV12-3/TRBV12-4 | 12 | . | . | CASTSSFLEQYF | TGTGCCAGCACGTCCAGCTTCTTGGAGCAGTACTTC
TRBJ1-2 | TRBV4-3 | 18 | TRBD1 | . | CASSQDGDRGLLSGGYTF | TGCGCCAGCAGCCAAGATGGGGACAGGGGCCTCCTGAGTGGTGGCTACACCTTC
TRBJ1-4 | TRBV7-2 | 15 | . | . | CASRPRGVGQEKLFF | TGTGCCAGCAGGCCGCGGGGGGTTGGACAGGAAAAACTGTTTTTT
TRBJ2-5 | TRBV29-1 | 12 | . | . | CSVASGRETQYF | TGCAGCGTTGCGTCGGGTCGAGAGACCCAGTACTTC
TRBJ2-3 | TRBV4-1 | 11 | . | . | CASSQAEHRYF | TGCGCCAGCAGCCAAGCGGAACACCGGTATTTT
TRBJ2-7 | TRBV5-1 | 18 | TRBD2 | . | CASSLIAGVGFSRDEQYF | TGCGCCAGCAGCTTAATAGCGGGAGTGGGATTTTCTCGGGACGAGCAGTACTTC